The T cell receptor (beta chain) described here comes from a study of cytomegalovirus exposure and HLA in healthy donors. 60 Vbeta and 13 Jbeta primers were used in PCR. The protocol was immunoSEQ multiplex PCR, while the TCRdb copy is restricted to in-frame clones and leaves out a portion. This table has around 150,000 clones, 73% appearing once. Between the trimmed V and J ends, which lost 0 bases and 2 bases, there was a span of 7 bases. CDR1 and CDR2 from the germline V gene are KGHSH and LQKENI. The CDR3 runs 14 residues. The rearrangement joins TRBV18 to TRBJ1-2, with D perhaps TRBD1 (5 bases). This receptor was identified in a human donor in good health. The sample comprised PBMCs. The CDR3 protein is CASSPPGGNYGYTF. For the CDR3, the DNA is TGTGCCAGCTCACCACCGGGGGGAAACTATGGCTACACCTTC.